The T cell receptor beta chain described here comes from a study of blood T cell repertoires in COVID-19. On the study more broadly: The United States, Italy and Spain supplied acute and convalescent COVID-19 samples. PBMCs, B-cell-depleted T cells, or T cells were the source of the cDNA or gDNA that made up the material.

The CDR3 is made up of 15 amino acids. The germline V gene encodes CDR1 SEHNR and CDR2 FQNEAQ (reference sequence). Trimming cost V 2 bases and J 7 bases, with 17 bases left between them. How the authors handled the data: Amplified reference gene primers provided the basis for estimating nucleated cell counts. TCRdb's table, derived via immunoSEQ multiplex PCR, lists solely in-frame clones and lacks some. D and trimming come from the DNA, and the V and J calls and clone size come from that table. The data show about 80,000 clones, around 84% seen once. The clonotype originates from a man aged 45-65 years with acute or convalescent COVID-19. Sequenced: peripheral blood. The genes are TRBV7-9 and TRBJ1-2; D not resolved. CDR3 amino acids: CASSLWAGVGGGYTF. In DNA, the CDR3 is TGTGCCAGCAGCTTATGGGCCGGGGTGGGTGGTGGCTACACCTTC.